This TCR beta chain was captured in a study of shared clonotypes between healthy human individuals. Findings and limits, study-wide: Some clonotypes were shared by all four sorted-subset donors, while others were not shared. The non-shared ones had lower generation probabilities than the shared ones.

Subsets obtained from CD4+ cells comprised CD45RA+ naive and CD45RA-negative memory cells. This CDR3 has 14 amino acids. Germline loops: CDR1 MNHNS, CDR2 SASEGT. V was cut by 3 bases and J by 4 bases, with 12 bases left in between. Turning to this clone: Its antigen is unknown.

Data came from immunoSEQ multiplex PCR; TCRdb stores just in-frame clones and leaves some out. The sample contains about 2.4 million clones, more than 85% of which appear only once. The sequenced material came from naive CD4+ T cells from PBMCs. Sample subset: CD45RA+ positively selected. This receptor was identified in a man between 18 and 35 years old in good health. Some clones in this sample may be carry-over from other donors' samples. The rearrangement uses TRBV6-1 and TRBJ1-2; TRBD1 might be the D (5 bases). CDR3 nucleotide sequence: TGTGCCAGCAGTGAGGCGGGGGACGGCTATGGCTACACCTTC. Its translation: CASSEAGDGYGYTF.